The 4 T cell receptor beta chains given below trace back to one sample, sequenced in a study of cytomegalovirus exposure and HLA in healthy donors. Primers for the PCR totalled 60 Vbeta and 13 Jbeta. Profiled with immunoSEQ multiplex PCR; TCRdb holds only in-frame clones, not every one. The profile shows tens of thousands of clones, around 10% of them singletons. Sequences were obtained from PBMCs. The receptors here all came from a man in his fifties or sixties in good health and CMV-seropositive.

The rearrangement links TRBV18 to TRBJ2-7, with D possibly matching TRBD2 (6 bases). This CDR3 is built from 14 residues. The germline CDR1 and CDR2 sequences are KGHSH and LQKENI. Trimming cost V 0 bases and J 1 base, with 7 bases left between them. CDR3 bases: TGTGCCAGCTCACCACCGGGACTTTCCTACGAGCAGTACTTC. Translating it yields CASSPPGLSYEQYF.

The chain couples TRBV11-1 to TRBJ1-2, with a weak D call TRBD1 (6 bases). The V end was cut by 7 bases, the J end by 3 bases, with 15 bases between. Germline CDR1 reads SGHAT; CDR2 reads FQDESV (reference sequence). CDR3 length: 14 amino acids. This CDR3 is CASKSNRADYGYTF. CDR3 nucleotides: TGTGCCAGCAAAAGCAACAGGGCTGACTATGGCTACACCTTC.

V gene TRBV6-1 combines with J gene TRBJ2-7; 7 nucleotides line up with TRBD1. The trim removed 4 bases at V and 3 bases at J, leaving 9 bases unmatched. In germline, CDR1 is MNHNS, CDR2 SASEGT. This CDR3 has 15 residues. Written as DNA, the CDR3 is TGTGCCAGCAGTGCTTATCCGGGACAGAACTACGAGCAGTACTTC. Translated, it gives CASSAYPGQNYEQYF.

This clone was recorded a few times. The genes are TRBV29-1 and TRBJ2-3, with D unresolved. The V gene's germline CDR1 is SQVTM and CDR2 ANQGSEA. Trimming shortened V by 0 bases and J by 2 bases, and 9 bases separated the two germline ends. CDR3 length: 14 amino acids. The CDR3 loop reads CSVEDRLYTDTQYF. CDR3 in DNA: TGCAGCGTTGAAGATCGTCTGTACACAGATACGCAGTATTTT.